This T cell receptor (beta chain) was sequenced during a study of technical replicates of blood from several donors. Some clones are missing from TCRdb's copy, which holds only in-frame ones; the method was immunoSEQ multiplex PCR. The profile shows about 44,000 clones, almost 97% of them singletons. Trimming stripped 4 bases from V and 7 bases from J, with 17 bases between. CDR1 is SGHRS, CDR2 YFSETQ, per germline. The CDR3 has 14 residues. This chain joins TRBV5-1 and TRBJ1-2, with a tentative D call TRBD1 (5 bases). The receptor comes from a human donor in good health. Material: T cells isolated from PBMCs. The CDR3 loop reads CASSGDGGVAGYTF. The CDR3 coding sequence is TGCGCCAGCAGCGGGGACGGAGGGGTGGCTGGCTACACCTTC.